This TCR beta chain was sequenced for a study of cytomegalovirus exposure and HLA in healthy donors. With 60 Vbeta and 13 Jbeta primers, the PCR was carried out. The table came from immunoSEQ multiplex PCR; TCRdb's copy has only in-frame clones and leaves some out. The sample gives about 240,000 clones, about three quarters of which show up once; about 0.47% is in the top ten. The CDR3 runs to 15 residues. CDR1 and CDR2 from the germline V gene are LNHDA and SQIVND (reference sequence). The ends lost 5 bases at V and 9 bases at J; junction bases unmatched: 11. The chain combines TRBV19 with TRBJ2-4; 9 positions match TRBD1. Sequencing was carried out using PBMCs. This receptor was obtained from a boy aged 5-17 years in good health and CMV-seronegative. The CDR3 protein is CASSWGHRGHPIQYF. CDR3 in DNA: TGTGCCAGTAGTTGGGGCCACAGGGGGCATCCCATTCAGTACTTC. The complete variable domain, with remaining parts taken from reference TRBV19 and TRBJ2-4, reads DGGITQSPKYLFRKEGQNVTLSCEQNLNHDAMYWYRQDPGQGLRLIYYSQIVNDFQKGDIAEGYSVSREKKESFPLTVTSAQKNPTAFYLCASSWGHRGHPIQYFGAGTRLSVL.